A single sample gave rise to the 9 T cell receptor beta chains below, sequenced in a study of tumor and adjacent non-tumor tissue in lung cancer. This sample's RNA came from whole unsorted tissue. A modified ARM-PCR protocol with three rounds of nested PCR amplified TCRbeta. TCRdb reprocessed the multiplex PCR reads with MiXCR, giving one entry per CDR3 protein. The table has tens of thousands of distinct CDR3 sequences, around 77% seen once. Sequencing used lung tumor tissue. The receptor set was obtained from a woman between 45 and 65 years old with non-small cell lung cancer.

This chain connects TRBV5-3 to TRBJ2-6, with 8 bases identical to TRBD1. TRBV5-3 is an open reading frame, and its role is uncertain. The CDR3 spans 19 residues. V lost 8 bases to trimming and J lost 19 bases; unmatched junction nucleotides: 35. The CDR3 region is CASHHRSGTGPSGANALTF. The CDR3 DNA follows: TGTGCCAGCCACCATCGATCCGGGACAGGCCCCTCTGGGGCCAACGCCCTTACTTTC.

Of note for this clonotype: No conserved phenylalanine or tryptophan is present at the end of the CDR3, so a read error is the likely explanation. The chain uses TRBV28 and TRBJ2-7; TRBD1 matches 10 bases. The V gene's germline CDR1 is MDHEN and CDR2 SYDVKM. This CDR3 spans 15 amino acids. CDR3 protein: CAISWDRGETYEQYS. The DNA for the CDR3 is TGTGCCATCAGTTGGGACAGGGGAGAGACCTACGAGCAGTACTCC.

A note on this clonotype: Since a much larger clone is just one base distant, this may be a read error. The chain employs TRBV29-1 and TRBJ2-2; D tentatively reads TRBD1 or TRBD2 (5 bases each). Germline assignment: CDR1 SQVTM and CDR2 ANQGSEA. The CDR3 contains 15 residues. CDR3 sequence reads: CGARLSLADTGEPFF. CDR3 sequence (DNA): TGCGGCGCTCGTCTCTCTCTCGCGGACACCGGGGAGCCGTTTTTT.

This clonotype was observed a few times. This may be a read error: a much more frequent sequence differs by one nucleotide. J is TRBJ2-7 and V is TRBV7-8; D is unclear. The V gene's germline CDR1 is SGHVS and CDR2 FQNEAQ. The CDR3 runs 14 residues. As DNA, the CDR3 is TGTGTCAGCAGCCCTAGTTACGCATCCTACGAGCAGTACTTC. Its translation is CVSSPSYASYEQYF.

This chain joins TRBV20-1 and TRBJ2-7; 11 nucleotides agree with TRBD1. J gave up 5 bases and V 4 bases, and 4 bases lay outside the gene matches. CDR1 and CDR2 (germline): DFQATT, SNEGSKA (reference sequence). The length of the CDR3 is 13 residues. In DNA, the CDR3 is TGCAGTGCTAAGGGACAGGGGGGCGACGAGCAGTACTTC. Its protein product is CSAKGQGGDEQYF.

Comment on this clonotype: A read error may account for a junction end that differs from germline. This rearrangement joins TRBV11-1 to TRBJ2-7; no reliable D call. The CDR3 loop spans 15 amino acids. Per germline, CDR1 SGHAT and CDR2 FQDESV (reference sequence). CDR3 nucleotide sequence: TGTGCCAGCAGTTTGAGTCCGGAACTAACCTACGAGGAGTACTTC. Translation: CASSLSPELTYEEYF.

The genes are TRBV20-1 and TRBJ2-2; no firm D call. V dropped 3 bases and J dropped 2 bases, with 10 bases sitting between them. Per the germline V gene, CDR1 is DFQATT and CDR2 is SNEGSKA (reference sequence). This CDR3 region has 14 residues. The CDR3 bases are TGCAGTGCTAGCAACTACGCAAACACCGGGGAGCTGTTTTTT. It is translated as CSASNYANTGELFF.

Concerning this clonotype: One junction end does not reproduce the germline sequence, and a read error may be involved. V and J are TRBV20-1 and TRBJ2-1; 10 nucleotides match TRBD2. In germline, CDR1 is DFQATT, CDR2 SNEGSKA (reference sequence). This CDR3 has 14 residues. In nucleotides, the CDR3 is TGCAGTGCCGGGGCCGGGACTAGCGTCCCTGATCAGTTTTTC. It yields the protein CSAGAGTSVPDQFF.

Regarding this clonotype: Just one base apart from a much larger clone, this may be a read error. The gene calls are TRBV7-9 and TRBJ2-7; 8 bases match TRBD2. CDR3 size: 18 residues. V trimming: 5 bases; J trimming: 3 bases; junction bases outside the gene matches: 18. Germline loops: CDR1 SEHNR, CDR2 FQNEAQ (reference sequence). CDR3 sequence (DNA): TGTGCCAGCAGCCCTCCCTGGGGACTAGTGGGAGTTAACTACGAGCAGTACTTC. It yields the protein CASSPPWGLVGVNYEQYF.